A selection of T cell receptor beta chains follows, all from one sample in a study of beta chain features in type 1 diabetes. Libraries were prepared by immunoSEQ multiplex PCR; TCRdb keeps only in-frame clonotypes and omits some of them. The repertoire holds 65,000 to 100,000 clones, roughly a third seen once, with over 0.4% in the top ten. Material: stem cell memory CD4+ T cells from blood. The receptor set was obtained from a woman in her late teens or twenties in good health. CDR3s include the opening cysteine and the closing phenylalanine or tryptophan. The order of the fields is CDR3 protein, CDR3 DNA, D gene, V gene, J gene, clone size. A D gene is named only where the DNA matches it firmly. Some rows mark clone size as missing; the rest say once, few, many or name a class of expanded clone.

CDR3aa: CASSRERELRYEQYF
CDR3nt: TGTGCCAGCAGCCGAGAGCGGGAGCTTCGGTACGAGCAGTACTTC
d_gene: TRBD2
v_gene: TRBV5-4
j_gene: TRBJ2-7
abundance: few

CDR3aa: CASSRRGQPNEKLFF
CDR3nt: TGTGCCAGCAGCCGCCGGGGACAGCCGAATGAAAAACTGTTTTTT
d_gene: TRBD1
v_gene: TRBV7-2
j_gene: TRBJ1-4
abundance: -

CDR3aa: CASTLQGGMDEQYF
CDR3nt: TGTGCCAGCACCCTGCAGGGAGGAATGGACGAGCAGTACTTC
d_gene: -
v_gene: TRBV6-5
j_gene: TRBJ2-7
abundance: once

CDR3aa: CASSQPTGASQGNTEAFF
CDR3nt: TGTGCCAGCAGCCAACCCACAGGGGCGAGTCAAGGAAACACTGAAGCTTTCTTT
d_gene: TRBD1
v_gene: TRBV4-2
j_gene: TRBJ1-1
abundance: few

CDR3aa: CSVEGTSGQETQYF
CDR3nt: TGCAGCGTTGAAGGGACTAGCGGACAAGAGACCCAGTACTTC
d_gene: TRBD2
v_gene: TRBV29-1
j_gene: TRBJ2-5
abundance: many

CDR3aa: CASRDSFYGYTF
CDR3nt: TGTGCCAGCAGGGACAGCTTCTATGGCTACACCTTC
d_gene: -
v_gene: TRBV2
j_gene: TRBJ1-2
abundance: -

CDR3aa: CASSTGGYEQFF
CDR3nt: TGTGCCAGCTCAACCGGCGGCTATGAGCAGTTCTTC
d_gene: -
v_gene: TRBV18
j_gene: TRBJ2-1
abundance: -

CDR3aa: CASSQDGGTGRSYGYTF
CDR3nt: TGTGCCAGCAGCCAAGATGGGGGGACCGGGAGGAGTTATGGCTACACCTTC
d_gene: -
v_gene: TRBV7-9
j_gene: TRBJ1-2
abundance: -

CDR3aa: CASSSFNTEAFF
CDR3nt: TGTGCCAGCAGCTCCTTCAACACTGAAGCTTTCTTT
d_gene: -
v_gene: TRBV14
j_gene: TRBJ1-1
abundance: -

CDR3aa: CASSRLAGGPLNEQYF
CDR3nt: TGCGCCAGCAGTCGACTAGCGGGGGGGCCTTTGAACGAGCAGTACTTC
d_gene: TRBD2
v_gene: TRBV4-1
j_gene: TRBJ2-7
abundance: few

CDR3aa: CASRMSLPSTDTQYF
CDR3nt: TGCGCCAGCAGGATGTCACTTCCTAGCACAGATACGCAGTATTTT
d_gene: -
v_gene: TRBV5-1
j_gene: TRBJ2-3
abundance: -

CDR3aa: CAWSQAGSQFF
CDR3nt: TGTGCCTGGAGTCAAGCGGGCTCCCAGTTCTTC
d_gene: -
v_gene: TRBV30
j_gene: TRBJ2-1
abundance: -

CDR3aa: CATGLPGQGANEQYF
CDR3nt: TGTGCCACCGGATTACCGGGACAGGGTGCAAACGAGCAGTACTTC
d_gene: TRBD1
v_gene: TRBV10-3
j_gene: TRBJ2-7
abundance: few

CDR3aa: CASSLRDRDVNEQYF
CDR3nt: TGTGCCAGCAGCTTAAGGGACAGGGACGTGAACGAGCAGTACTTC
d_gene: -
v_gene: TRBV12-1
j_gene: TRBJ2-7
abundance: -

CDR3aa: CASSQLGLAGLYNEQFF
CDR3nt: TGTGCCAGCAGCCAACTCGGACTAGCGGGGCTTTACAATGAGCAGTTCTTC
d_gene: TRBD2
v_gene: TRBV4-2
j_gene: TRBJ2-1
abundance: few

CDR3aa: CASSRLAGGPTDTQYF
CDR3nt: TGTGCCAGTAGTCGACTAGCGGGAGGGCCGACAGATACGCAGTATTTT
d_gene: TRBD2
v_gene: TRBV19
j_gene: TRBJ2-3
abundance: few

CDR3aa: CAWSNQGQGVYEQYF
CDR3nt: TGTGCCTGGAGTAACCAAGGACAGGGAGTCTACGAGCAGTACTTC
d_gene: TRBD1
v_gene: TRBV30
j_gene: TRBJ2-7
abundance: few

CDR3aa: CASSQRERDEQFF
CDR3nt: TGTGCCAGCAGCCAGCGAGAAAGAGATGAGCAGTTCTTC
d_gene: -
v_gene: TRBV14
j_gene: TRBJ2-1
abundance: -

CDR3aa: CASSDSPRVSGANVLTF
CDR3nt: TGCGCCAGCAGTGACTCGCCACGGGTATCTGGGGCCAACGTCCTGACTTTC
d_gene: -
v_gene: TRBV10-2
j_gene: TRBJ2-6
abundance: -

CDR3aa: CAISDYVYEQYF
CDR3nt: TGTGCCATCTCGGACTACGTTTACGAGCAGTACTTC
d_gene: -
v_gene: TRBV10-3
j_gene: TRBJ2-7
abundance: few

CDR3aa: CASSLGRGTHTEAFF
CDR3nt: TGTGCCAGCAGCTTAGGGCGGGGCACGCACACTGAAGCTTTCTTT
d_gene: -
v_gene: TRBV11-2
j_gene: TRBJ1-1
abundance: few

CDR3aa: CASSVGGASGGTGELFF
CDR3nt: TGTGCCAGCAGCGTAGGCGGGGCTAGCGGGGGGACCGGGGAGCTGTTTTTT
d_gene: TRBD2
v_gene: TRBV9
j_gene: TRBJ2-2
abundance: few

CDR3aa: CASSKKITGGPNYNEQFF
CDR3nt: TGTGCCAGCAGCAAGAAGATTACAGGGGGCCCAAACTACAATGAGCAGTTCTTC
d_gene: TRBD1
v_gene: TRBV7-2
j_gene: TRBJ2-1
abundance: -

CDR3aa: CASSILTGNIEAFF
CDR3nt: TGTGCCAGCAGCATCCTGACGGGGAACATTGAAGCTTTCTTT
d_gene: -
v_gene: TRBV7-9
j_gene: TRBJ1-1
abundance: -

CDR3aa: CASSPTDSGGAGWNEQFF
CDR3nt: TGTGCCAGCAGCCCGACCGATAGCGGGGGGGCGGGATGGAATGAGCAGTTCTTC
d_gene: TRBD2
v_gene: TRBV9
j_gene: TRBJ2-1
abundance: few

CDR3aa: CASSDLGQGNNEQFF
CDR3nt: TGTGCCAGCAGTGATTTAGGGCAGGGGAACAATGAGCAGTTCTTC
d_gene: -
v_gene: TRBV25-1
j_gene: TRBJ2-1
abundance: -

CDR3aa: CASSSGQERKLFF
CDR3nt: TGTGCCAGCAGTTCGGGACAGGAGAGGAAACTGTTTTTT
d_gene: TRBD1
v_gene: TRBV2
j_gene: TRBJ1-4
abundance: -

CDR3aa: CASSSPQAYEQYF
CDR3nt: TGTGCCAGCAGCTCACCACAGGCCTACGAGCAGTACTTC
d_gene: -
v_gene: TRBV7-3
j_gene: TRBJ2-7
abundance: -

CDR3aa: CASSHDRGLGETQYF
CDR3nt: TGCGCCAGCAGCCACGACAGGGGGCTAGGAGAGACCCAGTACTTC
d_gene: TRBD1
v_gene: TRBV4-3
j_gene: TRBJ2-5
abundance: -

CDR3aa: CSVEGGPGVDTEAFF
CDR3nt: TGCAGCGTTGAAGGAGGGCCGGGGGTGGACACTGAAGCTTTCTTT
d_gene: -
v_gene: TRBV29-1
j_gene: TRBJ1-1
abundance: few

CDR3aa: CASSLDRWNEQYF
CDR3nt: TGCGCCAGCAGCTTGGACAGGTGGAACGAGCAGTACTTC
d_gene: -
v_gene: TRBV5-1
j_gene: TRBJ2-7
abundance: -

CDR3aa: CASSLASGVDEQFF
CDR3nt: TGTGCCAGCTCACTAGCTAGCGGGGTCGATGAGCAGTTCTTC
d_gene: TRBD2
v_gene: TRBV18
j_gene: TRBJ2-1
abundance: -

CDR3aa: CASSQTGTQNSPLHF
CDR3nt: TGTGCCAGCAGCCAGACAGGTACTCAGAATTCACCCCTCCACTTT
d_gene: -
v_gene: TRBV5-6
j_gene: TRBJ1-6
abundance: -

CDR3aa: CASSEGQSTDTQYF
CDR3nt: TGTGCCAGCAGTGAGGGACAGAGCACAGATACGCAGTATTTT
d_gene: TRBD1
v_gene: TRBV6-5
j_gene: TRBJ2-3
abundance: -

CDR3aa: CASSVVGTGYNEQFF
CDR3nt: TGTGCCAGCAGCGTAGTCGGGACAGGATACAATGAGCAGTTCTTC
d_gene: TRBD1
v_gene: TRBV9
j_gene: TRBJ2-1
abundance: -

CDR3aa: CASSLWADGELFF
CDR3nt: TGTGCCAGCAGCTTATGGGCAGACGGGGAGCTGTTTTTT
d_gene: -
v_gene: TRBV7-2
j_gene: TRBJ2-2
abundance: -

CDR3aa: CASRRRVAGNNEQFF
CDR3nt: TGTGCCAGCAGGCGACGGGTAGCGGGAAACAATGAGCAGTTCTTC
d_gene: TRBD2
v_gene: TRBV6-4
j_gene: TRBJ2-1
abundance: -

CDR3aa: CASRHGLAGGADNEQFF
CDR3nt: TGTGCCAGCAGGCACGGACTGGCAGGGGGCGCGGACAATGAGCAGTTCTTC
d_gene: TRBD1
v_gene: TRBV27
j_gene: TRBJ2-1
abundance: -

CDR3aa: CASSLSGRLSHEQYF
CDR3nt: TGCGCCAGCAGCTTGAGTGGAAGACTAAGCCACGAGCAGTACTTC
d_gene: -
v_gene: TRBV5-1
j_gene: TRBJ2-7
abundance: -

CDR3aa: CASPSREHYEQYF
CDR3nt: TGTGCCTCTCCTAGCCGGGAGCATTACGAGCAGTACTTC
d_gene: -
v_gene: TRBV28
j_gene: TRBJ2-7
abundance: few

CDR3aa: CASSLDGAGNQPQHF
CDR3nt: TGCGCCAGCAGCTTGGATGGGGCAGGGAATCAGCCCCAGCATTTT
d_gene: -
v_gene: TRBV5-1
j_gene: TRBJ1-5
abundance: -

CDR3aa: CAWGGFGNTIYF
CDR3nt: TGTGCCTGGGGGGGGTTTGGAAACACCATATATTTT
d_gene: -
v_gene: TRBV30
j_gene: TRBJ1-3
abundance: -

CDR3aa: CASRPQGGQGGYTF
CDR3nt: TGTGCCAGTAGGCCCCAGGGGGGCCAGGGAGGCTACACCTTC
d_gene: TRBD1
v_gene: TRBV19
j_gene: TRBJ1-2
abundance: few

CDR3aa: CASSPTSGQFDTQYF
CDR3nt: TGTGCCAGCAGCCCTACTAGCGGGCAATTCGATACGCAGTATTTT
d_gene: TRBD2
v_gene: TRBV7-9
j_gene: TRBJ2-3
abundance: -

CDR3aa: CSAQGAAGELFF
CDR3nt: TGCAGCGCCCAGGGGGCGGCCGGGGAGCTGTTTTTT
d_gene: TRBD1
v_gene: TRBV29-1
j_gene: TRBJ2-2
abundance: -

CDR3aa: CAWTRLSTEAFF
CDR3nt: TGTGCCTGGACGCGGTTGAGCACTGAAGCTTTCTTT
d_gene: -
v_gene: TRBV30
j_gene: TRBJ1-1
abundance: -

CDR3aa: CASGTSGGPYEQYF
CDR3nt: TGTGCCAGTGGGACTAGCGGGGGCCCATACGAGCAGTACTTC
d_gene: TRBD2
v_gene: TRBV28
j_gene: TRBJ2-7
abundance: few

CDR3aa: CASSPGNTGELFF
CDR3nt: TGTGCCAGCAGCCCGGGGAACACCGGGGAGCTGTTTTTT
d_gene: -
v_gene: TRBV5-8
j_gene: TRBJ2-2
abundance: -

CDR3aa: CASSPQGAERNTGELFF
CDR3nt: TGTGCCAGCTCGCCACAGGGGGCAGAGCGGAACACCGGGGAGCTGTTTTTT
d_gene: TRBD1
v_gene: TRBV18
j_gene: TRBJ2-2
abundance: -

CDR3aa: CASTLAGGLGGEQFF
CDR3nt: TGTGCCAGTACCTTAGCGGGAGGGCTGGGGGGTGAGCAGTTCTTC
d_gene: TRBD2
v_gene: TRBV11-3
j_gene: TRBJ2-1
abundance: -

CDR3aa: CASSSHTSGTYNEQFF
CDR3nt: TGTGCCAGCAGCTCGCACACTAGCGGGACTTACAATGAGCAGTTCTTC
d_gene: TRBD2
v_gene: TRBV5-4
j_gene: TRBJ2-1
abundance: -